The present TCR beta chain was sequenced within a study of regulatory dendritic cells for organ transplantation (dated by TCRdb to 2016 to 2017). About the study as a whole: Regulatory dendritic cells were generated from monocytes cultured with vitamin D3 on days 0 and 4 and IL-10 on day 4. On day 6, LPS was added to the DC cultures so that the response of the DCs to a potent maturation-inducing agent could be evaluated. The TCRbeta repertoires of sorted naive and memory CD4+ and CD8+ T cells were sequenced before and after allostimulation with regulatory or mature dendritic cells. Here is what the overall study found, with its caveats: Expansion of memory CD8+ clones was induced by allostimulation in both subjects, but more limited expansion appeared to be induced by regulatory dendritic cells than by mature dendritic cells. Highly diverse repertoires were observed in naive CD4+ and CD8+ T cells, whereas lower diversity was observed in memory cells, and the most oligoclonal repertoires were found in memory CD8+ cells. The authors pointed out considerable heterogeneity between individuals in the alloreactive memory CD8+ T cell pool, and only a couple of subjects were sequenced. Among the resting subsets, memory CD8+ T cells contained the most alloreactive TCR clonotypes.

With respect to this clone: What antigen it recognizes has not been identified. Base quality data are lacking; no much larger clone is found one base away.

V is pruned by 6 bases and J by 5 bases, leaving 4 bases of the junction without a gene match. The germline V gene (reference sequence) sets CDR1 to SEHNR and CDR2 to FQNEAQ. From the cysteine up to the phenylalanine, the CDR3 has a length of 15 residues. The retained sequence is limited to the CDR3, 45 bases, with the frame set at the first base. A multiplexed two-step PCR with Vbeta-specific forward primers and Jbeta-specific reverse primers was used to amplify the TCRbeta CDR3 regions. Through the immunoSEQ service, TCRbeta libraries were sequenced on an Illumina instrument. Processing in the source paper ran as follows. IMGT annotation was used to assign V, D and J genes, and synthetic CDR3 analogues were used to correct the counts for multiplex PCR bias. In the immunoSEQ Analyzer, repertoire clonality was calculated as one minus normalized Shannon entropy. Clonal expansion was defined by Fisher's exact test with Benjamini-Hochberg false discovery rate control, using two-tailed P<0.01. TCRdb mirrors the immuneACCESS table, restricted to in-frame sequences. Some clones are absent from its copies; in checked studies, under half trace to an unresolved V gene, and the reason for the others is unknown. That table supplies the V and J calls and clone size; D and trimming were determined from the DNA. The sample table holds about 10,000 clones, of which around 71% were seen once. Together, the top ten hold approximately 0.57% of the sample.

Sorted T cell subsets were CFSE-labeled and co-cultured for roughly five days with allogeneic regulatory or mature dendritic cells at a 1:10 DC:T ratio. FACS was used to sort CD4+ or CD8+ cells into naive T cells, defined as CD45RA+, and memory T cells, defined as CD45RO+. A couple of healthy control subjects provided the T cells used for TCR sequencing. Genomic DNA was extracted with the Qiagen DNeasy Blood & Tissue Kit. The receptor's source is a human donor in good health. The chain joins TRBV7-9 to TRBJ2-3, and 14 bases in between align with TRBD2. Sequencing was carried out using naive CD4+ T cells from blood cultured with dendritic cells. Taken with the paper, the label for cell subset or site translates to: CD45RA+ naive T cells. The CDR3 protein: CASRRLAGGQDTQYF. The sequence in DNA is TGTGCCAGCAGAAGACTAGCGGGGGGGCAAGATACGCAGTATTTT.